The present T cell receptor beta chain was sequenced within a study of T cell responses to AZD1222 COVID-19 vaccine. Notes on the study in general: Without day 14 samples, only post-peak T cell repertoires were studied. Just a handful of AZD1222 recipients were seropositive at baseline. Across the whole spike, CD4 TCRs peaked at regions 160-218 and 743-854.

Second doses were pooled across both intervals (about 4 or about 12 weeks). As regards this clone: Its antigen remains unidentified.

The table came from immunoSEQ multiplex PCR; TCRdb's copy has only in-frame clones and leaves some out. The data show roughly 120,000 clones, with 86% seen just once and less than 3.5% held by the top ten. Germline-derived CDR1 and CDR2 are SGHAT and FQDESV (reference sequence). Trimming removed 3 bases from V and 0 bases from J, with 9 bases in between. This CDR3 region has 15 residues. The V call is TRBV11-1, the J call TRBJ1-3, with D possibly TRBD1 on 5 matching bases. This TCR derives from an adult who received the AZD1222 COVID-19 vaccine. The input for sequencing was peripheral blood, taken 28 days after the second AZD1222 dose. CDR3 sequence reads: CASSFDRSSGNTIYF. DNA for the CDR3: TGTGCCAGCAGCTTCGACAGATCCTCTGGAAACACCATATATTTT.